This TCR beta chain comes out of a study of blood T cells in healthy people across ages. The overall study: Using template switching, researchers captured about one barcoded beta molecule for each two T cells.

Donors gave roughly 10 milliliters of peripheral blood apiece. Combining a sample-barcoded 5' primer with a J-beta primer mix, a second PCR ran for about 6 to 12 cycles. TCRdb re-called the 5' RACE reads with MiXCR, one entry per CDR3 protein. The data contain around 1,000,000 distinct CDR3 sequences, less than 25% of them seen just once; the ten biggest clones take up 0.65% to 0.95%. The V gene lost 6 bases and the J gene lost 8 bases, with 11 bases spanning the gap. The germline CDR1 and CDR2 sequences are MNHNY and SVGAGI (reference sequence). The length of the CDR3 is 12 residues. A further study also used this sample, focusing on T cells of mothers and their children. That paper notes: RNA extracted was entirely used for cDNA synthesis, approximately 1.4 ug per 15 ul.

The specimen sequenced was blood. The receptor was derived from a girl aged 2 to 10 in good health. The chain carries TRBV6-6 and TRBJ1-3; D is ambiguous. The CDR3 is CASRHPKDTIYF. As DNA, the CDR3 is TGTGCCAGCAGACACCCTAAAGACACCATATATTTT.